The 32 T cell receptor beta chains below all came from one sample that was sequenced in a study of memory CD4+ T cells and cytomegalovirus serostatus. Sequencing used immunoSEQ multiplex PCR; TCRdb keeps in-frame clones, though not all of them. The profile shows under 75,000 clones, around three quarters of them singletons. The sort gate was single viable CD3+CD4+CD8-CD45RO+ cells for memory CD4+ T cells. What was sequenced was memory CD4+ T cells from blood. All receptors come from an adult in good health and CMV-seronegative. Some clones in this sample may be carry-over from other donors' samples.

The chain employs TRBV5-1 and TRBJ2-4; D might be TRBD1 (6 bases). The CDR3 has 14 residues. V was shortened by 4 bases and J by 9 bases, with 17 bases between the two germline ends. From germline, CDR1 is SGHRS and CDR2 YFSETQ. CDR3 sequence (DNA): TGCGCCAGCAGCCCTGAGGGGGTAACGGGCATTCAGTACTTC. Its translation: CASSPEGVTGIQYF.

The chain combines TRBV14 with TRBJ1-1; D not certain. Germline CDR1 and CDR2: SGHDN and FVKESK. V lost 2 bases and J lost 1, with 5 bases in between. The length of the CDR3 is 13 residues. The CDR3 region is CASSQSRNTEAFF. In DNA form, the CDR3 reads TGTGCCAGCAGCCAATCGAGGAACACTGAAGCTTTCTTT.

The gene calls are TRBV7-2 and TRBJ1-2; D perhaps matches TRBD1 (5 bases). The ends were cut back, 5 bases at V and 9 bases at J, with 22 bases in the middle. This CDR3 region has 15 residues. Germline V CDR1 and CDR2: SGHTA, FQGNSA. CDR3 coding DNA: TGTGCCAGCAGCACTTTGTGGGGGACTAATTTCCGCTACACCTTC. Protein: CASSTLWGTNFRYTF.

This clone was seen just once. The chain is built from TRBV2 and TRBJ2-4, with D possibly TRBD1 on 6 matching bases. This CDR3 has 14 amino acids. CDR1 is SNHLY and CDR2 is FYNNEI in the germline V gene. V was shortened by 3 bases and J by 5 bases, with 11 bases between the two germline ends. The CDR3 region has the DNA TGTGCCAGCAGTGACCGATCAGGGGAAAACATTCAGTACTTC. The encoded protein is CASSDRSGENIQYF. Full variable domain (outside the CDR3, taken from reference TRBV2 and TRBJ2-4): EPEVTQTPSHQVTQMGQEVILRCVPISNHLYFYWYRQILGQKVEFLVSFYNNEISEKSEIFDDQFSVERPDGSNFTLKIRSTKLEDSAMYFCASSDRSGENIQYFGAGTRLSVL.

This clone was counted only a few times. The DNA of the CDR3 is TGTGCCAGCAGTGAATCGGGTCTTAGGACCCAGCATTTT. Amino acids: CASSESGLRTQHF. The rearrangement joins TRBV25-1 to TRBJ1-5, with unresolved D. The CDR3 runs to 13 residues. V lost 1 base to trimming and J lost 11 bases, with 12 bases between them. CDR1 MGHDK and CDR2 SYGVNS come from the germline V gene.

This clone was seen a handful of times. The chain links TRBV7-9 to TRBJ2-2; 7 bases match TRBD1. Germline V gives CDR1 SEHNR, CDR2 FQNEAQ (reference sequence). The CDR3 extends over 17 amino acids. The trim removed 5 bases at V and 4 bases at J, leaving 13 bases unmatched. The CDR3 DNA follows: TGTGCCAGCAGCACCTGGGACAGCAAAGTGATCACCGGGGAGCTGTTTTTT. It specifies CASSTWDSKVITGELFF.

The CDR3 sequence: CASTSGANVLTF. DNA of the CDR3: TGTGCCAGCACCTCTGGGGCCAACGTCCTGACTTTC. The chain links TRBV28 to TRBJ2-6; D unresolved. Trimming stripped 7 bases from V and 0 bases from J, with 1 base between. CDR1 is MDHEN, CDR2 SYDVKM, per germline. The CDR3 has 12 residues. The full variable domain, rest sourced from reference TRBV28 and TRBJ2-6, is DVKVTQSSRYLVKRTGEKVFLECVQDMDHENMFWYRQDPGLGLRLIYFSYDVKMKEKGDIPEGYSVSREKKERFSLILESASTNQTSMYLCASTSGANVLTFGAGSRLTVL.

The chain is built from TRBV7-9 and TRBJ2-5; 7 bases map to TRBD2. The CDR3 loop spans 15 amino acids. Germline CDR1 SEHNR, CDR2 FQNEAQ (reference sequence). V lost 7 bases to trimming and J lost 5 bases; unmatched junction nucleotides: 13. CDR3 sequence (DNA): TGTGCCAGCAATCAGGGAAGCGGGGCCCCTGAGACCCAGTACTTC. Translating it yields CASNQGSGAPETQYF. The full variable domain, completed using reference TRBV7-9 and TRBJ2-5, is DTGVSQNPRHKITKRGQNVTFRCDPISEHNRLYWYRQTLGQGPEFLTYFQNEAQLEKSRLLSDRFSAERPKGSFSTLEIQRTEQGDSAMYLCASNQGSGAPETQYFGPGTRLLVL.

The chain joins TRBV7-2 to TRBJ1-1; D is possibly TRBD1 (6 bases). This CDR3 is built from 14 residues. Deletions cut 5 bases from V and 3 bases from J, with 13 bases between. Germline CDR1 is SGHTA and CDR2 is FQGNSA. CDR3 sequence: CASSARGGYTEAFF. The CDR3 DNA follows: TGTGCCAGCAGCGCCAGGGGTGGTTACACTGAAGCTTTCTTT.

This clone was seen a handful of times. This chain links TRBV28 with TRBJ1-1, with D possibly matching TRBD1 (6 bases). Trimming took 5 bases from V and 1 from J, leaving 23 bases between them. The CDR3 is made up of 18 amino acids. Germline V gene sequence: CDR1 MDHEN, CDR2 SYDVKM. The CDR3 DNA follows: TGTGCCAGCAGTCCCACGGGGATGGGGGGGCGAGGGAACACTGAAGCTTTCTTT. It yields the protein CASSPTGMGGRGNTEAFF.

This chain links TRBV19 with TRBJ1-1, with D possibly matching TRBD1 (5 bases). V lost 3 bases, J lost 1 base, and 9 bases lay in between. The CDR3 is 14 residues long. Germline V gene data show CDR1 as LNHDA and CDR2 as SQIVND (reference sequence). Here the CDR3 DNA reads TGTGCCAGTAGTATGTGGGACCCGAACACTGAAGCTTTCTTT. This gives the protein CASSMWDPNTEAFF.

This clone was seen just once. The chain combines TRBV7-2 with TRBJ2-1; D may be TRBD2 (5 bases). The germline V gene encodes CDR1 SGHTA and CDR2 FQGNSA. Trimming left V 0 bases short and J 8 bases short, with 14 bases between. There are 15 residues in the CDR3. CDR3 sequence: CASSLASTSRDEQFF. CDR3 coding DNA: TGTGCCAGCAGCTTAGCTTCAACTAGTAGGGATGAGCAGTTCTTC.

The V gene is TRBV19, the J gene TRBJ2-3; D is possibly TRBD2 (6 bases). Trimming removed 8 bases at V and 0 bases at J, with 12 bases between. The CDR3 length is 14 residues. Germline values: CDR1 LNHDA, CDR2 SQIVND (reference sequence). The CDR3 is CASGVAGSTDTQYF. CDR3 bases: TGTGCCAGTGGGGTGGCGGGAAGCACAGATACGCAGTATTTT. The full variable domain, in which reference TRBV19 and TRBJ2-3 provide the parts outside the CDR3, is DGGITQSPKYLFRKEGQNVTLSCEQNLNHDAMYWYRQDPGQGLRLIYYSQIVNDFQKGDIAEGYSVSREKKESFPLTVTSAQKNPTAFYLCASGVAGSTDTQYFGPGTRLTVL.

The chain is built from TRBV11-1 and TRBJ2-7, with 10 positions matching TRBD2. J lost 0 bases, V lost 3 bases, and 2 bases had no gene match. The CDR3 has 15 residues. The V gene's germline CDR1 is SGHAT and CDR2 FQDESV (reference sequence). The CDR3 spells CASSLVAGGSYEQYF. CDR3 in DNA: TGTGCCAGCAGCTTGGTAGCGGGGGGCTCCTACGAGCAGTACTTC.

The chain uses TRBV5-6 and TRBJ1-2; D uncertain. This CDR3 spans 15 amino acids. Trimming left V 4 bases short and J 0 bases short, with 13 bases between. Per the germline V gene, CDR1 is SGHDT and CDR2 is YYEEEE. In nucleotides, the CDR3 is TGTGCCAGCAGCAGTAGGCAGCTGACTAACTATGGCTACACCTTC. It encodes CASSSRQLTNYGYTF.

The chain's CDR3 is CAISVSGASSYNEQFF. As DNA, the CDR3 is TGTGCCATCAGCGTTAGCGGGGCGAGCTCCTACAATGAGCAGTTCTTC. The chain combines TRBV10-3 with TRBJ2-1; 8 nucleotides agree with TRBD2. CDR1 is ENHRY and CDR2 is SYGVKD in the germline V gene. With 6 bases clipped from V and 0 bases from J, the junction kept 7 bases outside the gene matches. The CDR3 is made up of 16 amino acids.

The chain is built from TRBV15 and TRBJ1-4; D is perhaps TRBD1 (5 bases). The CDR3 spans 16 residues. Germline V CDR1 and CDR2: LNHNV, YYDKDF (reference sequence). V lost 0 bases and J 8 bases, leaving 16 bases between the germline ends. CDR3 sequence (DNA): TGTGCCACCAGCAGAGATGAAGAGGGGTCGGGGGAAAAACTGTTTTTT. Encoded protein: CATSRDEEGSGEKLFF.

This chain uses TRBV7-6 with TRBJ1-1; D gene uncertain. The germline V gene has CDR1 SGHVS and CDR2 FNYEAQ. Trimming removed 1 base from V and 1 base from J, with 4 bases in between. The CDR3 is made up of 13 amino acids. The CDR3 region is CASSLGRNTEAFF. The CDR3 DNA reads TGTGCCAGCAGCTTAGGAAGGAACACTGAAGCTTTCTTT.

CDR3 sequence reads: CASSLGADTEAFF. DNA for the CDR3: TGTGCCAGCAGTTTAGGGGCCGACACTGAAGCTTTCTTT. The chain carries TRBV28 and TRBJ1-1, with D perhaps TRBD1 (5 bases). The V gene lost 2 bases and the J gene lost 3 bases, with 7 bases spanning the gap. The CDR3 is 13 residues long. Germline loops: CDR1 MDHEN, CDR2 SYDVKM.

The chain joins TRBV7-2 to TRBJ2-1, with D perhaps given as TRBD1 or TRBD2 (5 bases each). The CDR3 is made up of 13 amino acids. V shed 3 bases and J shed 8 bases, with 11 bases lying between them. Germline V gives CDR1 SGHTA, CDR2 FQGNSA. In DNA form, the CDR3 reads TGTGCCAGCAGCTTCAGGCGAGGGGATGAGCAGTTCTTC. Residues: CASSFRRGDEQFF.

The CDR3 reads CASSALVTDTQYF. As DNA, the CDR3 is TGTGCCAGCAGCGCCCTAGTAACAGATACGCAGTATTTT. The rearrangement links TRBV9 to TRBJ2-3, with D unclear. V lost 3 bases, J lost 3 bases, and 8 bases lay in between. Germline V gene data show CDR1 as SGDLS and CDR2 as YYNGEE. This CDR3 region has 13 residues. Supplemented by reference TRBV9 and TRBJ2-3, the full variable domain reads DSGVTQTPKHLITATGQRVTLRCSPRSGDLSVYWYQQSLDQGLQFLIQYYNGEERAKGNILERFSAQQFPDLHSELNLSSLELGDSALYFCASSALVTDTQYFGPGTRLTVL.

The genes are TRBV11-2 and TRBJ2-1, with 12 bases that match TRBD1. V lost 9 bases and J lost 9; bases outside the gene matches: 9. Germline V gene data show CDR1 as SGHAT and CDR2 as FQNNGV. The CDR3 is made up of 14 amino acids. CDR3 region: CARKYRDRGLEQFF. DNA of the CDR3: TGTGCCAGGAAATACCGGGACAGGGGGCTTGAGCAGTTCTTC.

In its sample, this clone was seen once. The gene calls are TRBV5-1 and TRBJ1-6; D is perhaps TRBD1 (5 bases). This CDR3 has 17 residues. The ends were cut back, 0 bases at V and 6 bases at J, with 16 bases in the middle. Germline V gene data show CDR1 as SGHRS and CDR2 as YFSETQ. The CDR3 protein is CASSLDPPGQGNSPLHF. In DNA form, the CDR3 reads TGCGCCAGCAGCTTGGATCCCCCGGGGCAGGGTAATTCACCCCTCCACTTT.

The V gene is TRBV2, the J gene TRBJ2-7; D not certain. Trimming took off 7 bases at V and 3 bases at J, with 4 bases between the two ends. The CDR3 extends over 10 amino acids. Germline V gene data show CDR1 as SNHLY and CDR2 as FYNNEI. CDR3 DNA: TGTGCCAGCAAGCTCTACGAGCAGTACTTC. This gives the protein CASKLYEQYF.

Only a few counts were recorded for this clone. This chain uses TRBV5-1 with TRBJ1-6; no definite D call. Trimming cost V 5 bases and J 8 bases, with 11 bases left between them. Per the germline V gene, CDR1 is SGHRS and CDR2 is YFSETQ. This CDR3 spans 13 amino acids. The CDR3 nucleotides are TGCGCCAGCAGTGTAGGGAGCGATTCACCCCTCCACTTT. It encodes CASSVGSDSPLHF.

The chain has TRBV7-9 and TRBJ1-3, with D tentatively TRBD1 (6 bases). Germline V gene data show CDR1 as SEHNR and CDR2 as FQNEAQ (reference sequence). The ends were cut back, 4 bases at V and 0 bases at J, with 13 bases in the middle. The CDR3 is made up of 16 amino acids. CDR3 in DNA: TGTGCCAGCAGCTATTCTACAGGGAGCTCTGGAAACACCATATATTTT. Its protein is CASSYSTGSSGNTIYF. The entire variable domain, with the rest obtained from reference TRBV7-9 and TRBJ1-3, is as follows: DTGVSQNPRHKITKRGQNVTFRCDPISEHNRLYWYRQTLGQGPEFLTYFQNEAQLEKSRLLSDRFSAERPKGSFSTLEIQRTEQGDSAMYLCASSYSTGSSGNTIYFGEGSWLTVV.

V gene TRBV5-1 combines with J gene TRBJ2-7; 9 nucleotides agree with TRBD1. The CDR3 consists of 14 residues. Per germline, CDR1 SGHRS and CDR2 YFSETQ. J gave up 7 bases and V 0 bases, and 5 bases lay outside the gene matches. CDR3 region: CASSLGTGDDEQYF. CDR3 nucleotide sequence: TGCGCCAGCAGCTTGGGGACAGGGGACGATGAGCAGTACTTC.

V usage is TRBV2 and J usage is TRBJ1-2; weak D call: TRBD1 (6 bases). The CDR3 has 13 residues. The V gene's germline CDR1 is SNHLY and CDR2 FYNNEI. The V end lost 10 bases, the J end lost 6 bases, and 18 bases lay between the germline ends. CDR3 loop: CATRGGARDGYTF. The CDR3 bases are TGTGCCACCCGCGGGGGGGCGCGAGATGGCTACACCTTC.

The V gene is TRBV7-2, the J gene TRBJ1-5; D unresolved. Germline V gene data show CDR1 as SGHTA and CDR2 as FQGNSA. The CDR3 runs to 13 residues. The germline V and J ends were trimmed by 3 bases and 6 bases, with 9 bases remaining between them. CDR3 residues: CASSFLDRQPQHF. Here the CDR3 DNA reads TGTGCCAGCAGCTTTTTAGATCGTCAGCCCCAGCATTTT.

Only a few counts were recorded for this clone. This chain links TRBV6-4 with TRBJ2-3; the D gene could be TRBD1 or TRBD2 (6 bases each). V lost 3 bases and J 6 bases, leaving 22 bases between the germline ends. From germline, CDR1 is MRHNA and CDR2 SNTAGT. The CDR3 loop spans 17 amino acids. The CDR3 nucleotides are TGTGCCAGCAGTGAGGGGGGCTCTAGCGCAAGGTGGGATACGCAGTATTTT. The encoded protein is CASSEGGSSARWDTQYF.

The chain couples TRBV5-1 to TRBJ2-3; 8 bases are shared with TRBD1. This CDR3 spans 15 amino acids. The germline V gene has CDR1 SGHRS and CDR2 YFSETQ. V trimming: 1 base; J trimming: 3 bases; junction bases outside the gene matches: 4. CDR3 coding DNA: TGCGCCAGCAGCTTGACGGACAGGGAAACAGATACGCAGTATTTT. It is translated as CASSLTDRETDTQYF.

The chain combines TRBV18 with TRBJ2-7; 8 bases match TRBD1. Germline CDR1 reads KGHSH; CDR2 reads LQKENI. This CDR3 has 16 residues. Unmatched junction bases numbered 6, after V lost 0 bases and J lost 2 bases. The DNA of the CDR3 is TGTGCCAGCTCACCACCCTGGCAGGGGGCCCCCTACGAGCAGTACTTC. Protein product: CASSPPWQGAPYEQYF. The variable domain in full, completed from reference TRBV18 and TRBJ2-7, reads NAGVMQNPRHLVRRRGQEARLRCSPMKGHSHVYWYRQLPEEGLKFMVYLQKENIIDESGMPKERFSAEFPKEGPSILRIQQVVRGDSAAYFCASSPPWQGAPYEQYFGPGTRLTVT.